These 9 T cell receptor beta chains came from one sample sequenced in a study of graft-versus-host responses after intestinal transplantation. TCRdb keeps only in-frame clones here, not all; method: immunoSEQ multiplex PCR. The data show 85,000 to 130,000 clones, less than 90% seen once. Their antigens remain unidentified. The sample here was unstimulated CD4+ T cells sorted from spleen or lymph node cells, taken before intestinal transplant. These TCRs come from a human donor who received an intestinal transplant.

The rearrangement joins TRBV7-2 to TRBJ2-1; 9 bases map to TRBD2. Germline-derived CDR1 and CDR2 are SGHTA and FQGNSA. With 3 bases clipped from V and 10 bases from J, the junction kept 4 bases outside the gene matches. This CDR3 has 13 amino acids. The chain's CDR3 is CASSLAGGREQFF. DNA for the CDR3: TGTGCCAGCAGCTTGGCGGGAGGGCGCGAGCAGTTCTTC.

The gene calls are TRBV19 and TRBJ1-2, with D possibly matching TRBD1 (5 bases). Trimming left V 9 bases short and J 2 bases short, with 13 bases between. CDR3 size: 13 residues. In germline, CDR1 is LNHDA, CDR2 SQIVND (reference sequence). The CDR3, as DNA: TGTGCCAGCCGACACCGGGACAACTATGGCTACACCTTC. Protein sequence: CASRHRDNYGYTF.

V and J are TRBV5-5 and TRBJ1-3; tentative D call: TRBD1 (6 bases). The V end was cut by 2 bases, the J end by 2 bases, with 8 bases between. The V gene's germline CDR1 is SGHKS and CDR2 YYEKEE (reference sequence). The CDR3 is 14 amino acids. The CDR3 DNA reads TGTGCCAGCAGCTTCAGGGGCGCTGGAAACACCATATATTTT. Translating it yields CASSFRGAGNTIYF.

The sample holds a few counts of this clone. The chain links TRBV7-2 to TRBJ2-3; the match to TRBD2 covers 13 bases. The CDR3 is 15 residues long. Losses at the gene ends were 5 bases for V and 7 bases for J; bases not matched to a gene: 6. Per the germline V gene, CDR1 is SGHTA and CDR2 is FQGNSA. CDR3 residues: CASSARTSGGYTQYF. The CDR3 DNA follows: TGTGCCAGCAGCGCGAGGACTAGCGGGGGATATACGCAGTATTTT. The full variable domain, in which reference TRBV7-2 and TRBJ2-3 provide the parts outside the CDR3, is GAGVSQSPSNKVTEKGKDVELRCDPISGHTALYWYRQSLGQGLEFLIYFQGNSAPDKSGLPSDRFSAERTGGSVSTLTIQRTQQEDSAVYLCASSARTSGGYTQYFGPGTRLTVL.

The CDR3 DNA is TGCGCCAGCAGCTGGGGACTAGCGGGAGGGGTGGAGACCCAGTACTTC. It specifies CASSWGLAGGVETQYF. The chain recombines TRBV5-1 with TRBJ2-5, with TRBD2 matching 16 bases. The germline gives CDR1 SGHRS, CDR2 YFSETQ. With 3 bases clipped from V and 5 bases from J, the junction kept 4 bases outside the gene matches. The CDR3 consists of 16 residues.

This clone was found once. The genes are TRBV27 and TRBJ2-3; 11 nucleotides match TRBD1. CDR1 and CDR2 (germline): MNHEY, SMNVEV (reference sequence). The CDR3 loop spans 15 amino acids. V lost 11 bases to trimming and J lost 3 bases; unmatched junction nucleotides: 10. DNA of the CDR3: TGTGCCGGAGAAACAGGGACAGGGGGGACAGATACGCAGTATTTT. Translation gives CAGETGTGGTDTQYF.

This rearrangement joins TRBV5-1 to TRBJ2-7; a possible D gene is TRBD1 (6 bases). Looked up from germline, CDR1 is SGHRS and CDR2 is YFSETQ. V was pared by 4 bases and J by 6 bases, with 11 bases between. This CDR3 is 12 amino acids long. This CDR3 is CASSRVGAEQYF. CDR3 DNA sequence: TGCGCCAGCAGCCGTGTGGGGGCCGAGCAGTACTTC.

This clone turned up a few times. The rearrangement links TRBV27 to TRBJ1-1; 8 bases are shared with TRBD1. Losses at the gene ends were 4 bases for V and 2 bases for J; bases not matched to a gene: 12. This CDR3 contains 17 residues. Germline V gene sequence: CDR1 MNHEY, CDR2 SMNVEV (reference sequence). The CDR3 DNA reads TGTGCCAGCAGTTGGACCCAACAGGGGGGGTTTAACACTGAAGCTTTCTTT. Its translation is CASSWTQQGGFNTEAFF.

The chain links TRBV6-1 to TRBJ2-3; D assignment may be TRBD1 or TRBD2 (5 bases each). CDR3 length equals 14 residues. CDR1 and CDR2 from the germline V gene are MNHNS and SASEGT. Trimming pared 4 bases from V and 6 bases from J, leaving 14 bases between. CDR3 in amino acids: CASSVGPSRDTQYF. DNA for the CDR3: TGTGCCAGCAGTGTGGGACCTAGTAGGGATACGCAGTATTTT.